The source of this T cell receptor (beta chain) is a study of T cell responses to AZD1222 COVID-19 vaccine (dated by TCRdb to the early 2020s). About the study as a whole: AZD1222 recipients whose second dose came at about 4 weeks and those whose second dose came at about 12 weeks were combined into one group, since spike-specific TCR depth and breadth did not differ between the two schedules. Trial participants were enrolled by age into subgroups of 18-55, 56-69 and 70-plus years, and 148, 28 and 57 TCR-sequenced participants, respectively, were included in these subgroups. TCR sequencing covered roughly 230 trial participants: 200 to 220 given two doses of AZD1222 and around 25 given two doses of MenACWY control vaccine. General findings and caveats noted by the study authors: Conclusions about previously exposed vaccinees are limited, since just 6 or 7 AZD1222 recipients were seropositive for SARS-CoV-2 at baseline. Because no day 14 peak-response samples were available, repertoires were characterized only after the peak T cell response. The whole spike protein was spanned by vaccine-associated CD4 TCRs, and dominant responses were seen in regions 160-218 and 743-854. Reportedly, almost half of the unique spike-specific TCRs recognized epitopes lying outside the regions that are mutated in the B.1.351 and B.1.1.7 variants. In the small 56-69-year group, the increase in depth fell short of significance, most likely because of low power. Participants were mostly white British and included more females than males, and it was suggested by the authors that clonal diversity may have been underestimated. A significant rise in spike-specific TCR breadth and depth was observed after two AZD1222 doses relative to day 0 and relative to MenACWY recipients.

The CDR3 regions of human TCRbeta chains were analyzed by immunosequencing. In the original analysis: Repertoire TCRs were checked for matches against a reference library of SARS-CoV-2-specific TCRs that had been generated using the MIRA antigen-specificity platform. Breadth meant the fraction of unique TCRs that were SARS-CoV-2-associated, whereas depth meant the fraction of total T cells that were SARS-CoV-2-associated. Using the MIRA data, every spike-specific TCR was mapped to the spike region that the TCR reacted to and assigned to either a CD4 or a CD8 class. Log10-transformed breadth and depth values were compared by one-way ANOVA with Sidak's multiple comparisons tests. TCRdb carries this immuneACCESS record with in-frame sequences only. Its versions omit some clonotypes, under half of them owing to an unresolved V gene in the studies checked, with the rest unexplained. Clone size and the V and J calls come from that table; the DNA yielded D and trimming. The sample contains 150,000 or so clones, 85% to 95% of them found a single time. The ten largest clonotypes hold 1.3% to 1.5% of the sample.

Turning to this clone: Its antigen is currently not known. Base qualities are not recorded, but no much larger clone differs from it by a single base.

The time point label, as the study defines it: baseline before first vaccination. Vaccinee samples came from UK trials COV001 and COV002, including a single-blind randomized controlled phase 2/3 trial of AZD1222 (ChAdOx1 nCoV-19) in healthy adults. For TCRbeta chain sequencing, PBMC samples from trial participants were taken at day 0 and at day 28 after the second dose. Trimming takes 0 bases from V and 4 bases from J, and the germline ends sit 9 bases apart. As encoded in the germline V gene, CDR1 is SGHRS while CDR2 is YFSETQ. The CDR3 spans 14 residues, from the cysteine through the phenylalanine. Just the 42-base CDR3 DNA is kept, in frame starting at base 1.

The receptor chain draws on TRBV5-1 and TRBJ2-3; a tentative D call is TRBD2 (5 bases match). The sequences come from peripheral blood, collected on day 0 of AZD1222 vaccination. This TCR was sampled from an adult in good health. The CDR3 loop reads CASSLAGSADTQYF. The base sequence is TGCGCCAGCAGCTTGGCGGGGAGCGCAGATACGCAGTATTTT.